Presented here are 16 T cell receptor gamma chains from one specimen sequenced in a study of gamma delta lymphoproliferative disorders and STAT genes. Genomic DNA from isolated PBMCs served as the sequencing template. With CATT, TCRdb re-called clones from the multiplex PCR reads. The sample lists just under 2,500 gamma-chain clones, about a tenth occurring once. Sequenced material: blood. The source is a human donor in good health.

This clone is classed as medium-sized. The chain combines TRGV4 with TRGJ1 or TRGJ2. TCRdb supplies no J gene; here it was assigned by aligning the nucleotide sequence to germline. CDR1 and CDR2 (germline): EGSTGY, YDSYTSSV. This CDR3 contains 18 residues. Trimming removed 1 base from V and 0 bases from J; junction bases left unmatched: 15. The CDR3 nucleotides read TGTGCCACCTGGGATGGTCAAACCCCGCATTCGAATTATTATAAGAAACTCTTT. Protein product: CATWDGQTPHSNYYKKLF.

By share, this clone ranks as medium-sized. This rearrangement joins TRGV5 to TRGJ1 or TRGJ2. TCRdb gives no J gene; it was assigned here by matching the DNA to germline. The CDR3 extends over 13 amino acids. The germline V gene encodes CDR1 VINAFY and CDR2 YDVSNSKD. J lost 5 bases, V lost 0 bases, and 4 bases had no gene match. CDR3 in DNA: TGTGCCACCTGGGACAGGCGAAATTATAAGAAACTCTTT. Protein: CATWDRRNYKKLF.

By sample share, this clone is medium-sized. V and J are TRGV5 and TRGJP2. No J gene is reported in TCRdb; it was inferred here by comparing the DNA with germline. This CDR3 region has 14 residues. Germline CDR1 VINAFY, CDR2 YDVSNSKD. Losses at the gene ends were 0 bases for V and 8 bases for J; bases not matched to a gene: 6. CDR3 sequence: CATWDRPGDWIKTF. In DNA, the CDR3 is TGTGCCACCTGGGACAGGCCTGGCGATTGGATCAAGACGTTT.

This clone was picked up many times. The rearrangement uses TRGV5 and TRGJ1 or TRGJ2. TCRdb offers no J gene call, so here the DNA was matched to germline to obtain one. The V gene end was trimmed by 1 base and the J gene end by 7 bases; junction bases not matched to a gene: 10. This CDR3 spans 14 amino acids. In germline, CDR1 is VINAFY, CDR2 YDVSNSKD. The DNA of the CDR3 is TGTGCCACCTGGGACAGTCCCTGCTACTATAAGAAACTCTTT. This gives the protein CATWDSPCYYKKLF.

Sample share makes this clone medium-sized. This chain links TRGV4 with TRGJ1 or TRGJ2. As TCRdb names no J gene, one was assigned here on the basis of a DNA match to germline. V shed 0 bases, J shed 6 bases, and the junction held 2 bases outside the gene matches. CDR1 and CDR2 (germline): EGSTGY, YDSYTSSV. The CDR3 runs to 12 residues. Here the CDR3 DNA reads TGTGCCACCTGGGATGGGCCTTATAAGAAACTCTTT. Residues: CATWDGPYKKLF.

By share of the sample, this clone is medium-sized. J is TRGJP2 and V is TRGV2. Because TCRdb records no J gene, it was assigned here through a match of the DNA to germline. The V and J ends lost 0 bases and 3 bases, in that order; junction bases with no gene match: 4. The CDR3 totals 15 residues. The germline CDR1 and CDR2 sequences are EGSNGY and YDSYNSKV. The CDR3 DNA follows: TGTGCCACCTGGGACGGGGGAGGTAGTGATTGGATCAAGACGTTT. This gives the protein CATWDGGGSDWIKTF.

Sample share makes this clone medium-sized. CDR3 sequence: CALWDRYYKKLF. In DNA, the CDR3 is TGTGCCTTGTGGGATCGTTATTATAAGAAACTCTTT. The V and J genes are TRGV9 and TRGJ1 or TRGJ2. The J gene, not given by TCRdb, was assigned here from a germline match of the nucleotide sequence. Germline CDR1 and CDR2: GITISATS and ISYDGTV (reference sequence). V lost 4 bases to trimming and J lost 3 bases; unmatched junction nucleotides: 3. This CDR3 has 12 residues.

This clone qualifies as medium-sized. Additional DNA sequences in this sample encode the identical CDR3. This chain links TRGV8 with TRGJ1 or TRGJ2. No J segment appears in TCRdb, so it was assigned here by matching the sequence to germline. The V gene's germline CDR1 is VENAVY and CDR2 YDSYNSRV. The CDR3 is 13 amino acids. V gave up 4 bases and J gave up 0 bases; unmatched junction bases: 3. The CDR3 sequence is CATWDPNYYKKLF. In DNA, the CDR3 is TGTGCCACCTGGGACCCGAATTATTATAAGAAACTCTTT.

This clone was recorded a few times. The protein TCRdb gives is from a much larger clone and does not agree with this DNA's translation at residue 8, likely a read error; the protein shown here comes from the DNA. This chain joins TRGV10 and TRGJ1 or TRGJ2. TCRdb gives no J gene; it was assigned here by matching the DNA to germline. TRGV10 is known as an ORF, though its function is uncertain. This CDR3 has 14 residues. Germline trimming cut 8 bases from V and 3 bases from J; bases unmatched to any gene: 11. The chain's CDR3 is CAAWDYGLYYKKLF. In DNA, the CDR3 is TGTGCTGCGTGGGATTACGGACTTTATTATAAGAAACTCTTT.

By its share, this clone is medium-sized (0.01 to 0.1%). Other DNA sequences from this sample encode an identical CDR3 as well. CDR3 protein: CALWEAYYKKLF. Here the CDR3 DNA reads TGTGCCTTGTGGGAGGCCTATTATAAGAAACTCTTT. The V and J genes are TRGV9 and TRGJ1 or TRGJ2. TCRdb offers no J gene call, so here the DNA was matched to germline to obtain one. The CDR3 has 12 residues. Looked up from germline, CDR1 is GITISATS and CDR2 is ISYDGTV (reference sequence). V was pared by 2 bases and J by 4 bases, with 2 bases of the junction left unmatched.

This clone is judged medium-sized (0.01 to 0.1%). The chain recombines TRGV9 with TRGJP1. TCRdb does not report a J gene; here it was assigned by matching the DNA to germline references. Germline CDR1 and CDR2: GITISATS and ISYDGTV (reference sequence). CDR3 length: 16 residues. V lost 0 bases and J lost 4; bases outside the gene matches: 8. In DNA form, the CDR3 reads TGTGCCTTGTGGGAGGTGCTTCGGTACACTGGTTGGTTCAAGATATTT. Translation: CALWEVLRYTGWFKIF.

This clone is medium-sized (0.01 to 0.1%). The CDR3 DNA reads TGTGCTGCGTTTTACAGGGATTATTATAAGAAACTCTTT. Amino acid sequence: CAAFYRDYYKKLF. The genes are TRGV10 and TRGJ1 or TRGJ2. Since TCRdb gives no J gene, matching the DNA to germline was used here to assign it. TRGV10 is an open reading frame whose function is uncertain. Trimming at V came to 10 bases and at J to 2 bases, leaving 9 bases not matched to a gene. CDR3 size: 13 residues.

CDR3 sequence: CATWDTLFKKLF. The CDR3 region has the DNA TGTGCCACCTGGGATACTCTATTTAAGAAACTCTTT. This rearrangement joins TRGV8 to TRGJ1 or TRGJ2. TCRdb records no J gene; here it was assigned by comparing the DNA to germline. V lost 2 bases and J lost 9; bases outside the gene matches: 7. Per the germline V gene, CDR1 is VENAVY and CDR2 is YDSYNSRV. The CDR3 consists of 12 residues.

Sample share makes this clone medium-sized. The chain joins TRGV4 to TRGJ1 or TRGJ2. Germline matching of the DNA provided the J gene here, since TCRdb leaves it blank. V trimming: 0 bases; J trimming: 1 base; junction bases outside the gene matches: 3. The CDR3 extends over 14 amino acids. In germline, CDR1 is EGSTGY, CDR2 YDSYTSSV. In nucleotides, the CDR3 is TGTGCCACCTGGGATGGGCAAAATTATTATAAGAAACTCTTT. Protein sequence: CATWDGQNYYKKLF.

This clone counts as medium-sized (0.01 to 0.1%). The chain links TRGV8 to TRGJP1. The J gene is not listed in TCRdb, so it was assigned here from a DNA match to germline. V shed 1 base, J shed 3 bases, and the junction held 2 bases outside the gene matches. The germline V gene has CDR1 VENAVY and CDR2 YDSYNSRV. The CDR3 totals 14 residues. The CDR3: CATWDRPTGWFKIF. The CDR3 nucleotides read TGTGCCACCTGGGATAGACCCACTGGTTGGTTCAAGATATTT.

This clone was seen more than once but under ten times. The J gene is TRGJ1 or TRGJ2, the V gene TRGV11. The J gene, left out of TCRdb, was set here by checking the DNA against germline. TRGV11 is an open reading frame, and its role is uncertain. This CDR3 has 12 residues. V was clipped by 2 bases and J by 6 bases; unmatched bases: 1. CDR3 sequence reads: CACWIRRYKKLF. The CDR3 DNA reads TGTGCCTGCTGGATTAGGCGTTATAAGAAACTCTTT.